The 9 T cell receptor beta chains below come from one sample, sequenced in a study of human T cells and chemical hapten exposure. Specified time point: patch test 3, about 24 weeks after DPC sensitization. Sample treatment: therapeutic diphenylcyclopropenone sensitization with weekly scalp DPC. TCRdb reprocessed the RACE reads with MiXCR, giving one entry per CDR3 protein. The sample shows tens of thousands of distinct CDR3 sequences, 11% of them seen only once. The sequenced sample was whole blood, obtained in connection with sensitization to the hapten diphenylcyclopropenone (DPC). The receptors stem from a woman aged 50 to 60 with alopecia areata. Some clones in this sample may be carry-over from other donors' samples.

This clonotype appeared many times. The chain joins TRBV29-1 to TRBJ2-7, with no clear D. Looked up from germline, CDR1 is SQVTM and CDR2 is ANQGSEA. V lost 5 bases and J lost 4, with 9 bases in between. This CDR3 has 11 residues. The CDR3 region is CSVTLGYEQYF. Here the CDR3 DNA reads TGCAGCGTTACCTTGGGATACGAGCAGTACTTC.

This clonotype came up a few times. The J gene is TRBJ2-1, the V gene TRBV7-2; 10 bases are shared with TRBD2. V shed 3 bases and J 5 bases; nucleotides not matched to a gene: 1. CDR1 is SGHTA, CDR2 FQGNSA, per germline. The CDR3 covers 14 residues. The chain's CDR3 is CASSFGLADNEQFF. For the CDR3, the DNA is TGTGCCAGCAGCTTTGGACTAGCGGACAATGAGCAGTTCTTC.

At least ten counts were recorded for this clonotype. This chain connects TRBV7-2 to TRBJ2-3, with no clear D. The germline gives CDR1 SGHTA, CDR2 FQGNSA. V lost 5 bases, J lost 6 bases, and 15 bases lay in between. The CDR3 extends over 14 amino acids. The CDR3 loop is CASSPPNRGDTQYF. CDR3 sequence (DNA): TGTGCCAGCAGCCCCCCCAACCGTGGGGATACGCAGTATTTT.

The chain is built from TRBV28 and TRBJ2-3, with 8 positions matching TRBD1. In germline, CDR1 is MDHEN, CDR2 SYDVKM. Losses at the gene ends were 10 bases for V and 1 base for J; bases not matched to a gene: 7. The CDR3 consists of 14 residues. Here the CDR3 reads CATQGARGTDTQYF. CDR3 nucleotides: TGTGCCACTCAGGGGGCCAGGGGCACAGATACGCAGTATTTT.

This clonotype was seen at least ten times. This sequence joins TRBV6-2 or TRBV6-3 and TRBJ1-5; D is uncertain. V shed 2 bases and J shed 10 bases, with 9 bases lying between them. The germline CDR1 and CDR2 sequences are MNHEY and SVGEGT. This CDR3 has 12 amino acids. CDR3 sequence: CASSYGEIPQHF. The CDR3 DNA reads as TGTGCCAGCAGTTACGGTGAGATCCCCCAGCATTTT.

This clonotype was observed many times. The chain joins TRBV2 to TRBJ2-2, with 8 positions matching TRBD2. Per the germline V gene, CDR1 is SNHLY and CDR2 is FYNNEI. The length of the CDR3 is 14 residues. The J segment lost 5 bases and the V segment lost 4 bases, leaving 3 bases of the junction unmatched. CDR3 amino acids: CASSGGGRTGELFF. CDR3 DNA sequence: TGTGCCAGCAGTGGCGGGGGGAGGACCGGGGAGCTGTTTTTT.

The sample holds a few counts of this clonotype. This rearrangement joins TRBV10-2 to TRBJ2-7, with 8 positions matching TRBD2. This CDR3 comprises 14 residues. The V segment lost 6 bases and the J segment 1 base; nucleotides outside the gene matches: 5. CDR1 WSHSY and CDR2 SAAADI come from the germline V gene. CDR3 nucleotide sequence: TGCGCCAGCAGGCGGGGGGCGGAATCCTACGAGCAGTACTTC. Translation: CASRRGAESYEQYF.

This clonotype was counted only a few times. The J gene is TRBJ2-7, the V gene TRBV28, with 7 bases aligning to TRBD2. CDR3 size: 13 residues. Germline CDR1 is MDHEN and CDR2 is SYDVKM. J lost 6 bases, V lost 7 bases, and 9 bases had no gene match. DNA for the CDR3: TGTGCCAGCACCTTCGGCGGGAGCTCCGAGCAGTACTTC. Amino acids: CASTFGGSSEQYF.

The rearrangement joins TRBV29-1 to TRBJ1-4, with D uncertain. Per the germline V gene, CDR1 is SQVTM and CDR2 is ANQGSEA. V was shortened by 7 bases and J by 12 bases, with 15 bases between the two germline ends. The CDR3 length is 11 residues. CDR3 amino acids: CSARHERELFF. The CDR3 coding sequence is TGCAGCGCCCGGCATGAGAGGGAACTGTTTTTT.